What follows is one T cell receptor (beta chain) and its context. In its sample, this clone was seen once. Which antigen it targets is not known. Base qualities are not provided; no much larger clone lies one nucleotide away. This sample was taken from a study of blood T cell repertoires in COVID-19 (TCRdb year 2020). Turning to the overall study: Collaborator samples came from the United States, Italy and Spain and covered acute and convalescent phases of COVID-19. HLA class I and class II types, where available, came from metadata supplied by the sample provider rather than from assay-based typing. The repertoires were released in a freely available public database intended as a resource for research on the immune response to SARS-CoV-2. Samples came from the ongoing ImmuneRACE study (first 160 participants) plus 1,254 subjects from 6 global collaborators. Subjects who had been exposed to COVID-19, were actively infected with it, or had recovered from it provided the deeply sampled blood TCRbeta repertoires that made up the dataset. The prospective study material was composed of cDNA or gDNA derived from T cells, B-cell-depleted T cells, or PBMCs. Sample metadata almost always included a de-identified subject ID, COVID-19 status, age in years and sex.

The germline V end is reduced by 0 bases and the J end by 6 bases; junction bases left unmatched: 4. There are 15 amino acids in the CDR3, from cysteine to phenylalanine inclusive. Only the CDR3 region is kept as DNA, spanning 45 bases read in frame from base 1. Taken from the germline V gene (reference sequence), the CDR1 and CDR2 loops are MNHNY and SVGAGI. TCRbeta CDR3 regions were amplified from genomic DNA by means of the immunoSEQ Assay, a bias-controlled multiplex PCR. Under the source paper's analysis protocol: Within the assay, amplification of reference gene primers was used to estimate how many nucleated cells each sample contained. Sequence reads were collapsed and filtered to measure the absolute abundance of every unique TCRbeta CDR3 rearrangement. Productive Simpson clonality was computed per sample as the square root of Simpson's diversity index over productive rearrangements. TCRdb took over this immuneACCESS table, retaining in-frame rearrangements with V and J assigned. Such tables are incomplete; in checked studies, under half of the missing clones stem from an unresolved V gene, and the remainder is unexplained. For V, J and clone size, that table is used; D and trimming come from the DNA. This sample has under 250,000 clones in its table, and around 90% of those were observed once. The leading ten clones occupy 6.5% of the sample.

Samples from volunteer blood donors who had recovered from COVID-19 were contributed by a second Seattle source. The collaborating institutions used their own protocols to collect whole blood in K2EDTA tubes. For TCRbeta analysis, collaborator samples were shipped as frozen whole blood, as isolated PBMCs, or as DNA extracted from either sample type. General conclusions and limits of the study: How much clinical and demographic metadata was included differed by source and by participant, and the metadata was provided uncurated.

What was sequenced was peripheral blood. This receptor was taken from a man aged 55 to 69 who had recovered from COVID-19. The sequence links TRBV6-6 to TRBJ1-5; 8 junctional bases match TRBD1. The CDR3 region: CASSYSRQGTQPQHF. The DNA is TGTGCCAGCAGTTACTCAAGACAGGGGACTCAGCCCCAGCATTTT.